This TCR beta chain was identified in a study of cytomegalovirus exposure and HLA in healthy donors. A single count supports this clone. V dropped 8 bases and J dropped 4; count of bases not matched to a gene: 6. Germline V lookup: CDR1 SGHTA, CDR2 FQGNSA. The CDR3 is 14 amino acids. Primers for the PCR totalled 60 Vbeta and 13 Jbeta. Using immunoSEQ multiplex PCR, the repertoire was profiled, and TCRdb retains in-frame clones only, with some absent. The repertoire consists of around 130,000 clones, with around 78% occurring once and the leading ten covering approximately 1.6%. This TCR was sampled from a woman in her late teens or twenties in good health and CMV-seronegative. This chain connects TRBV7-2 to TRBJ2-5, with 11 bases that match TRBD2. Sequencing input: PBMCs. The CDR3 coding sequence is TGTGCCAGCCGCATAGCGGGAGGGTCAGAGACCCAGTACTTC. Its translation: CASRIAGGSETQYF.